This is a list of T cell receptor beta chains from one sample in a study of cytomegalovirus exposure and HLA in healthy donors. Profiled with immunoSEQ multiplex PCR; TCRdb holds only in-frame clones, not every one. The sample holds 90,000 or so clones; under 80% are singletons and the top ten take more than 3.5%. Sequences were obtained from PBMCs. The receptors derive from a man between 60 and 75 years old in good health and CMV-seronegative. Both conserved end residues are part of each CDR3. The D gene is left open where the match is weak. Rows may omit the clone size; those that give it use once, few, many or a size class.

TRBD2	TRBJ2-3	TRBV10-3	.	CAISGLAGGRTDTQYF	TGTGCCATCAGTGGACTAGCGGGGGGCCGCACAGATACGCAGTATTTT
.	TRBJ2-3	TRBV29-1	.	CSVEADGAVHTDTQYF	TGCAGCGTTGAAGCGGATGGAGCGGTTCACACAGATACGCAGTATTTT
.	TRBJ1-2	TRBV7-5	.	CARSTQGGGYTF	TGTGCCAGAAGCACCCAGGGGGGTGGCTACACCTTC
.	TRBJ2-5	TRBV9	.	CASSVRQFQETQYF	TGTGCCAGCAGCGTTCGACAGTTTCAAGAGACCCAGTACTTC
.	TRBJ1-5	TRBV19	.	CASIGQGRSNQPQHF	TGTGCCAGTATTGGGCAGGGCCGTAGCAATCAGCCCCAGCATTTT
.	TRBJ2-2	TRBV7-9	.	CASSSGQSPNTGELFF	TGTGCCAGCAGCTCCGGACAGTCCCCGAACACCGGGGAGCTGTTTTTT
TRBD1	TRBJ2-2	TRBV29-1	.	CSAADRANTGELFF	TGCAGCGCAGCTGACAGGGCGAACACCGGGGAGCTGTTTTTT
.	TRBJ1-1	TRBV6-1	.	CASSYAGGAFF	TGTGCCAGCAGTTACGCGGGGGGAGCTTTCTTT
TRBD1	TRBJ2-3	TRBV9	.	CASSAGTGRTDTQYF	TGTGCCAGCAGCGCGGGGACAGGCCGCACAGATACGCAGTATTTT
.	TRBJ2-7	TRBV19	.	CASRQGGYEQYF	TGTGCCAGCCGACAAGGGGGCTACGAGCAGTACTTC
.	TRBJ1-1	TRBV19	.	CASSITGTLLAFF	TGTGCCAGTAGCATCACAGGGACCCTGCTAGCTTTCTTT
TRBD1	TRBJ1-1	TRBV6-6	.	CASTNPGQGMNTEAFF	TGTGCCAGCACCAACCCGGGACAGGGGATGAACACTGAAGCTTTCTTT
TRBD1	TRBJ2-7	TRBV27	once	CASSLSGGTGHEQYF	TGTGCCAGCAGTTTATCAGGCGGGACAGGCCACGAGCAGTACTTC
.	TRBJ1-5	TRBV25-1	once	CVSSADSLSNQPQHF	TGTGTCAGCAGTGCTGACAGCCTTAGCAATCAGCCCCAGCATTTT
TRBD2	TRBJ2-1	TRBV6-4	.	CASSPGLGRGINYNEQFF	TGTGCCAGCAGTCCGGGGTTGGGGCGGGGGATCAACTACAATGAGCAGTTCTTC
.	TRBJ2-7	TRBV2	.	CASYFVPYEQYF	TGTGCCAGCTACTTCGTTCCGTACGAGCAGTACTTC
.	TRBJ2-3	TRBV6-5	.	CASRPDLASTDTQYF	TGTGCCAGCAGACCTGACTTGGCTAGCACAGATACGCAGTATTTT
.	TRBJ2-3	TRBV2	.	CASRGLTTDTQYF	TGTGCCAGCAGGGGACTTACCACAGATACGCAGTATTTT
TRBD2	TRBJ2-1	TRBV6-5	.	CASTLAGGPNNEQFF	TGTGCCAGCACCCTAGCGGGGGGGCCGAACAATGAGCAGTTCTTC
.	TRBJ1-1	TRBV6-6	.	CASSYTAGNTEAFF	TGTGCCAGCAGTTACACGGCAGGTAACACTGAAGCTTTCTTT
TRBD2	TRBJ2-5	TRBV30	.	CAWTSGLAVETQYF	TGTGCCTGGACGTCGGGACTAGCGGTGGAGACCCAGTACTTC
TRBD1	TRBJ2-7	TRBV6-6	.	CASSRTGGSYEQYF	TGTGCCAGCAGCAGAACAGGGGGGTCCTACGAGCAGTACTTC
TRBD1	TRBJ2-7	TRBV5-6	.	CASSMGQGWNEQYF	TGTGCCAGCAGCATGGGACAGGGGTGGAACGAGCAGTACTTC
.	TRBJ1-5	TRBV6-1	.	CASSLGEAFNQPQHF	TGTGCCAGCAGTCTAGGGGAGGCCTTCAATCAGCCCCAGCATTTT
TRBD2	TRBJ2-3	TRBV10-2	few	CASSEPLAGGTDTQYF	TGCGCCAGCAGTGAGCCCCTAGCGGGGGGGACAGATACGCAGTATTTT
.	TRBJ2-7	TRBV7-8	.	CASSLGGQGSSEQYF	TGTGCCAGCAGCTTAGGGGGGCAGGGGTCGTCGGAGCAGTACTTC
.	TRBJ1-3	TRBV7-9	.	CSSSILSSGNTIYF	TGTTCCAGCAGCATCCTAAGCTCTGGAAACACCATATATTTT
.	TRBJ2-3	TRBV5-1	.	CASSSTADTQYF	TGCGCCAGCAGCTCCACAGCAGATACGCAGTATTTT
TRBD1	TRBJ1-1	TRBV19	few	CASSTGQGNTEAFF	TGTGCCAGTAGCACAGGACAGGGGAACACTGAAGCTTTCTTT
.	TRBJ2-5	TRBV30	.	CAWRTDGREQYF	TGTGCCTGGCGGACAGATGGTAGGGAGCAGTACTTC
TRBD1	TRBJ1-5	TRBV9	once	CASSVGQGNQPQHF	TGTGCCAGCAGCGTCGGACAGGGCAATCAGCCCCAGCATTTT
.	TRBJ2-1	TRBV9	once	CASSVGGHLYNEQFF	TGTGCCAGCAGCGTAGGTGGACACCTTTACAATGAGCAGTTCTTC
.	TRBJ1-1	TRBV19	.	CASSKGGGITEAFF	TGTGCCAGTAGTAAAGGCGGAGGCATCACTGAAGCTTTCTTT
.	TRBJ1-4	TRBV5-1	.	CASSLYGAGTATNEKLFF	TGCGCCAGCAGCTTGTACGGGGCAGGGACTGCAACTAATGAAAAACTGTTTTTT
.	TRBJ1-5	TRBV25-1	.	CASTKRTVPQPQHF	TGTGCCAGCACGAAGAGGACAGTCCCACAGCCCCAGCATTTT
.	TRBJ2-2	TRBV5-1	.	CASSSSGGGETNTGELFF	TGCGCCAGCAGCTCCTCCGGAGGCGGGGAGACGAACACCGGGGAGCTGTTTTTT